The T cell receptor (beta chain) under discussion was sequenced for a study of blood T cell repertoires in COVID-19. The wider study: The United States, Italy and Spain provided the acute and convalescent COVID-19 samples. T cells, B-cell-depleted T cells, or PBMCs provided the cDNA or gDNA that served as material.

With 5 bases clipped from V and 2 bases from J, the junction kept 12 bases outside the gene matches. The CDR3 is 17 residues long. The germline V gene has CDR1 MNHNY and CDR2 SVGAGI (reference sequence). In the source study's methods: Amplification from reference gene primers served as the basis for estimated nucleated cell counts. Measured with immunoSEQ multiplex PCR; TCRdb has only the in-frame clones, and not every one. The V and J calls and clone size were taken over from that table, and D and trimming were inferred from the DNA. The table shows about 190,000 clones, with approximately 86% occurring only once.

The TCR comes from a man aged 25 to 40 with acute or convalescent COVID-19. This chain uses TRBV6-6 with TRBJ1-2; 9 bases align to TRBD1. The sequenced material came from peripheral blood. The CDR3 loop reads CASSQRTGANQNYGYTF. For the CDR3, the DNA is TGTGCCAGCAGTCAACGGACAGGGGCTAATCAAAACTATGGCTACACCTTC.